This paragraph reports one T cell receptor beta chain. These data originate in a study of CD8 T cells in Susac syndrome. Study-wide background: Sequenced Susac syndrome patients included over 5 with active disease and fewer than 10 who were in remission.

Fulfillment of recently defined diagnostic criteria for definite or probable disease was shown by the patients with Susac syndrome. Negative isolation was used for CD8+ and CD4+ T cells, and FACS enrichment was applied to TEMRA cells. The CDR3 spans 16 residues. The trim removed 5 bases at V and 5 bases at J, leaving 9 bases unmatched. With random hexamers, reverse transcription was performed on roughly 0.45 to 1 ug of RNA. Across 54 Vbeta and 13 Jbeta, immunoSEQ multiplex PCR amplified TCR beta CDR3. TCRdb ran MiXCR on the immunoSEQ multiplex PCR reads and lists one entry per CDR3 protein. The top ten hold over 0.2% of the sample, which has 100,000 to 150,000 distinct CDR3 sequences, about 95% seen once.

Sequenced material: CD8+ T cells from PBMCs. The chain has TRBV12-3 or TRBV12-4 and TRBJ2-2; 9 positions match TRBD1. This TCR was recovered from a human donor with Susac syndrome. The CDR3 here is CASSVPGTGRTGELFF. DNA for the CDR3: TGTGCCAGCAGTGTTCCCGGGACAGGGCGAACCGGGGAGCTGTTTTTT.